This TCR beta chain stems from a study of blood T cell repertoires in COVID-19. The wider study: Sites across the United States, Italy and Spain contributed samples from acute and convalescent COVID-19. The analysed material was cDNA or gDNA that came from T cells, B-cell-depleted T cells, or PBMCs.

The table lists this clone with a count of one. TCRdb's copy holds only in-frame clones and misses some; the assay was immunoSEQ multiplex PCR. Of some 140,000 clones in the sample, approximately 82% were seen once. V shed 1 base and J shed 5 bases, with 8 bases lying between them. CDR3 length: 13 residues. Per the germline V gene, CDR1 is SGHTA and CDR2 is FQGTGA. This clonotype was obtained from a man aged 55 to 70 who had recovered from COVID-19. The rearrangement uses TRBV7-3 and TRBJ2-5; no firm D call. Sequenced material: peripheral blood. This CDR3 reads CASSLNIAETQYF. Written as DNA, the CDR3 is TGTGCCAGCAGCTTAAATATCGCGGAGACCCAGTACTTC.